Listed below are T cell receptor beta chains from one sample, sequenced in a study of T cell responses to AZD1222 COVID-19 vaccine. Clones were read by immunoSEQ multiplex PCR, and TCRdb kept only the in-frame ones, dropping some. Among over 45,000 clones listed, around 87% were seen once. This specimen was peripheral blood, taken on day 0 of AZD1222 vaccination. The source is an adult in good health. The CDR3 runs from the conserved cysteine through the conserved F or W. Fields, in order: CDR3 protein, CDR3 DNA, clone size, V gene, J gene, CDR3 length, D gene. The D gene is left open where the match is weak. Size tells how often a clone was seen (once, few, many) or the class of an expanded clone, and some rows leave it out.

CDR3aa: CASSLGLAVETQYF
CDR3nt: TGTGCCAGCAGCTTGGGTCTAGCTGTGGAGACCCAGTACTTC
abundance: NA
v_gene: TRBV7-9
j_gene: TRBJ2-5
len: 14
d_gene: NA

CDR3aa: CASSLTGTGAYEQYF
CDR3nt: TGTGCCAGCAGTTTGACCGGGACGGGTGCCTACGAGCAGTACTTC
abundance: NA
v_gene: TRBV27
j_gene: TRBJ2-7
len: 15
d_gene: NA

CDR3aa: CASSFGTGGDTIYF
CDR3nt: TGTGCCAGCAGCTTCGGGACGGGGGGAGACACCATATATTTT
abundance: NA
v_gene: TRBV7-2
j_gene: TRBJ1-3
len: 14
d_gene: NA

CDR3aa: CASSHYRGGTNTEAFF
CDR3nt: TGTGCCAGCAGCCACTACAGGGGTGGAACGAACACTGAAGCTTTCTTT
abundance: NA
v_gene: TRBV7-8
j_gene: TRBJ1-1
len: 16
d_gene: TRBD1

CDR3aa: CASSPVNPSNEQFF
CDR3nt: TGTGCCAGCAGCCCAGTAAACCCTAGCAATGAGCAGTTCTTC
abundance: NA
v_gene: TRBV5-8
j_gene: TRBJ2-1
len: 14
d_gene: NA

CDR3aa: CASSTQGSGYNEQFF
CDR3nt: TGTGCCAGTAGTACCCAGGGGTCGGGGTACAATGAGCAGTTCTTC
abundance: NA
v_gene: TRBV19
j_gene: TRBJ2-1
len: 15
d_gene: NA

CDR3aa: CASSRGARSGYTF
CDR3nt: TGTGCCAGCAGTCGGGGGGCGCGATCTGGCTACACCTTC
abundance: NA
v_gene: TRBV3-1/TRBV3-2
j_gene: TRBJ1-2
len: 13
d_gene: NA

CDR3aa: CASMQGIHTGELFF
CDR3nt: TGTGCCAGCATGCAGGGGATACACACCGGGGAGCTGTTTTTT
abundance: NA
v_gene: TRBV13
j_gene: TRBJ2-2
len: 14
d_gene: NA

CDR3aa: CASSPSAQGVEKLFF
CDR3nt: TGTGCCAGCTCACCGTCGGCTCAGGGGGTTGAAAAACTGTTTTTT
abundance: NA
v_gene: TRBV18
j_gene: TRBJ1-4
len: 15
d_gene: TRBD1

CDR3aa: CASSLGQPLNTEAFF
CDR3nt: TGCGCCAGCAGCTTGGGACAGCCTCTGAACACTGAAGCTTTCTTT
abundance: NA
v_gene: TRBV5-1
j_gene: TRBJ1-1
len: 15
d_gene: NA

CDR3aa: CASSPTVNTEAFF
CDR3nt: TGTGCCAGCTCACCGACTGTGAACACTGAAGCTTTCTTT
abundance: once
v_gene: TRBV18
j_gene: TRBJ1-1
len: 13
d_gene: NA

CDR3aa: CASSPGRGVGENSPLHF
CDR3nt: TGCGCCAGCAGCCCCGGACGGGGGGTGGGTGAGAATTCACCCCTCCACTTT
abundance: NA
v_gene: TRBV5-1
j_gene: TRBJ1-6
len: 17
d_gene: NA

CDR3aa: CASSLDRATEAFF
CDR3nt: TGTGCCAGCAGCTTGGACAGGGCCACTGAAGCTTTCTTT
abundance: NA
v_gene: TRBV5-8
j_gene: TRBJ1-1
len: 13
d_gene: NA

CDR3aa: CASRVRDNSYEQYF
CDR3nt: TGTGCCAGTAGAGTCCGGGACAACTCCTACGAGCAGTACTTC
abundance: once
v_gene: TRBV19
j_gene: TRBJ2-7
len: 14
d_gene: NA